The source of this T cell receptor beta chain is a study of cytomegalovirus exposure and HLA in healthy donors. Study-level background: Early released data had about 85 million unique TCRs, all coming from HLA-typed donors. Study-wide results and limits: By a later analysis, the bulk of CMV-associated TCR beta chains appeared HLA-restricted. Later examination showed HLA-associated TCR beta chains had greater clonal expansion than equally common others. For most TCR beta V segments, an earlier analysis put the productive rate at about 87% or about 30% of the time.

A note on this clone: Its antigen is undetermined.

The CDR3 is made up of 12 amino acids. The germline V gene has CDR1 SGHAT and CDR2 FQNNGV. Trimming removed 0 bases at V and 6 bases at J, with 5 bases between. Researchers ran the PCR with 60 Vbeta and 13 Jbeta primers. The repertoire was sequenced with immunoSEQ multiplex PCR; TCRdb's copy has only in-frame clones and lacks some. The table has about 110,000 clones, about 70% seen once. Sequenced: PBMCs. V gene TRBV11-2 combines with J gene TRBJ1-1, with TRBD1 as a possible D gene (5 bases). The clonotype was recovered from a man aged 30 to 45 in good health and CMV-seronegative. The CDR3 protein is CASSLEGPEAFF. In DNA form, the CDR3 reads TGTGCCAGCAGCTTAGAGGGGCCTGAAGCTTTCTTT.